Sequencing of this T cell receptor (beta chain) was carried out in a study of blood T cells in healthy people across ages. The CDR3 has 12 residues. Trimming left V 3 bases short and J 5 bases short, with 7 bases between. Study-wide points: Compared with aged donors, long-lived donors showed fewer expanded clones, suggesting selection.

With a J-beta primer mix and a sample-barcoded 5' primer, a second PCR ran 7 to 11 cycles. Using its own MiXCR run on the 5' RACE reads, TCRdb lists one record per CDR3 protein. The sample shows 600,000 to 850,000 distinct CDR3 sequences, approximately 25% of them seen only once. In the case of this clonotype: The antigen is not known.

These records were also assigned to another study, of T cells of mothers and their children.

The chain has TRBV12-3 or TRBV12-4 and TRBJ1-1, with unresolved D. Specimen: blood. This sequence originates from a boy aged 5-17 years in good health. Here the CDR3 reads CASSFVQTEAFF. In nucleotides, the CDR3 is TGTGCCAGCAGTTTCGTCCAGACTGAAGCTTTCTTT.